The clone carrying this TCR beta chain was observed a few times. The data originate from a study of identical twins. MiXCR, run by TCRdb on the 5' RACE reads, gives a single entry per CDR3 protein. Of under 300,000 distinct CDR3 sequences listed, around 8.3% are singletons. Per the germline V gene, CDR1 is LGHNA and CDR2 is YSLEER. This CDR3 contains 13 residues. V lost 2 bases, J lost 9 bases, and 11 bases lay in between. The data were also submitted as part of a second study, on yellow fever vaccine responses in identical twins.

This clonotype originated in a woman between 18 and 29 years old in good health. This chain connects TRBV4-3 to TRBJ2-1, with D unclear. The sequencing sample was made of CD8+ T cells sorted from blood. CDR3: CASSQRRAGEQFF. The CDR3 DNA follows: TGCGCCAGCAGCCAAAGACGCGCTGGTGAGCAGTTCTTC.